What follows describes a single T cell receptor beta chain. There is no known antigen for this receptor. No quality values exist for individual bases; no much larger clone is one base distant. The cohort was made up of several hundred healthy bone marrow donors. At the time of sampling, all cohort members were nominally healthy, though unrecorded immune exposures were likely present. The donor tested CMV seropositive and was one of the 289 seropositive cohort members. Each donor provided a peripheral blood sample, and peripheral blood mononuclear cells were used for TCR beta sequencing. The Qiagen DNeasy Blood Extraction Kit was used to extract genomic DNA from the blood cell samples. The record originates from a study of cytomegalovirus exposure and HLA in healthy donors (dated by TCRdb to 2016 to 2017). About the investigation overall: An earlier analysis of roughly 610 of the donors reported 276 Gb of sequence data and 95 million to 120 million unique TCR beta sequences obtained from some 170 million T cells. An earlier analysis of some 600 of the donors applied high-throughput TCR beta sequencing to assess whether each TCR beta V gene segment acted as functional or pseudogenic. Roughly 5 DR-DQ haplotypes were treated as single units for association and clustering because of strong linkage in the cohort. All discovery cohort repertoires had been generated using a single sequencing platform. The study profiled the T cell repertoires of under 850 subjects by immunosequencing and related them to cytomegalovirus serostatus. On average, around 240,000 unique TCR beta nucleotide sequences were sequenced per donor among 398 genotyped donors of the cohort, with 15% to 20% of those sequences being non-productive. A separate validation cohort of about 110 different subjects was used in addition to the roughly 700-subject first cohort. High-throughput TCR immunosequencing, statistical association of individual TCRs with disease status, and machine learning were combined to predict cytomegalovirus infection status. Donor age, sex, ethnicity and CMV serostatus were compiled together with the repertoire data. In a later analysis, previously published TCR beta repertoires from 670 or so donors were re-analyzed and high-resolution HLA genotyping was added so that TCR occurrence patterns could be studied. An early release covering 500 to 750 HLA-typed donors comprised approximately 300 gigabases of sequencing data and some 79 million unique TCR sequences. Class I and class II HLA loci were covered by the typing at four-digit resolution. Among the roughly 390 genotyped donors, 81% belonged to the genetic ancestry cluster associated with self-reported Caucasian donors. The number of donors typed differed by locus, with about 629-640 for A, B, C, DRB1 and DQB1, 522 for DQA1, under 610 for DPA1, and some 440 for DPB1. In a later genetic analysis, genome-wide SNP genotypes for about three fifths of the roughly 670 donors were used, and that subset was treated as a discovery cohort. The study aimed to test whether signatures of past pathogen exposure could be identified by cataloging public T cell receptors. Rather than drawing on any new phenotypic data, the later analysis identified candidate immune exposures from TCR beta sequences and the way those sequences occurred across donors.

V sheds 6 bases and J sheds 3 bases, leaving 5 bases between their ends. The CDR3 runs 12 amino acids, cysteine and phenylalanine included. Here the CDR3 DNA is all that survives: 36 bases in frame from base 1. The germline V gene encodes CDR1 KGHSH and CDR2 LQKENI. Preparation of the library involved the immunoSEQ multiplex PCR assay. A mixture of 60 forward primers for TCR Vbeta segments and 13 reverse primers for TCR Jbeta segments was used in the multiplex PCR. Amplification of the CDR3 region of rearranged TCR beta genes was performed with a multiplex PCR assay on genomic DNA. The amplified TCR beta libraries were sequenced on the Illumina HiSeq System as 87-base-pair reads. The study's own analysis went as follows. A later analysis counted tens of millions of unique TCR beta chains across the 650 to 700 repertoires, and 10 million to 12 million of these chains were shared by at least two donors. Raw reads were error-corrected and collapsed into unique sequences with a nearest-neighbor algorithm that merged closely related sequences to remove PCR and sequencing errors. Alignment of CDR3 sequences to IMGT reference sequences was used to assign V, D and J gene segments. For a sequence to be retained, a match of at least six nucleotides to both a V gene segment and a J gene segment was required. Rearrangements were called productive when the CDR3 lacked stop codons and stayed in frame with V and J; all others were non-productive. Following IMGT convention, CDR3 was defined as the stretch from the second conserved V-encoded cysteine up to the conserved J-encoded phenylalanine. The earlier analysis of fewer than 700 of the donors excluded sequences that lacked an unambiguous match to a single V gene segment. In an earlier analysis of around 590 of the donors, a V segment was called functional when productive rearrangements were above 56.7%, and segregating when the standard deviation between donors exceeded 5%. A statistical classification framework was developed to diagnose cytomegalovirus status using the catalog of TCR beta chain sequences. In a later analysis, TCR nucleotide sequences were compared against IMGT/GENE-DB human TR gene sequences so that V and J genes could be assigned. The TCRdist pipeline was used in a later analysis to assign CDR3 sequences and most-parsimonious VDJ recombination scenarios. In a later analysis, each TCR beta chain was defined by its CDR3 amino acid sequence together with its V-gene family, and reads without a unique V-gene family were excluded. In a later analysis, nearly 600 highly shared, low-generation-probability nucleotide sequences were removed to address suspected cross-contamination and a sequencing artifact. For each public chain, a later analysis derived a clonal expansion index from normalized ranks of inferred template counts within each repertoire. Generation probabilities in a later analysis came from a VDJ recombination model fitted to out-of-frame rearrangements, and those results were checked against IGoR. In a later analysis, TCR-TCR, TCR-HLA and TCR-CMV co-occurrence was scored with hypergeometric tests, and a repertoire-size bias correction was applied to TCR pairs. In a later analysis, false discovery rates were estimated by permuting HLA or CMV assignments 20 times. In a later analysis, co-occurring TCRs were grouped using DBSCAN, with TCRdist sequence similarity added in when clustering inside HLA-allele-positive subsets. Repertoires with fewer than 30,000 or more than 120,000 public chains were left out of co-occurrence clustering, as were five repertoires with anomalous nucleotide sharing. The clones in this table, taken by TCRdb from immuneACCESS, are in-frame only. Not every clone is retained; where verified, under half of the shortfall comes from an unresolved V gene, and the cause of the rest is unknown. V, J and clone size are taken as reported in that table, and D and trimming were inferred from the DNA itself. The sample table records approximately 82,000 clones; 10% of these occur just once. Approximately 23% of the sample rests with the top ten.

The study at large found these results: Most CMV-associated TCR beta chains appeared to be HLA-restricted in a later analysis, and the HLA associations seemed to be driven largely by CMV exposure. Across donors, most TCR sequences were observed very rarely, whereas some public TCRs were present in many individuals. A further reported finding was that TCR beta sequences accurately predicted the HLA-A and HLA-B alleles for most subjects in the first cohort. In a later genetic analysis, a missense DCLRE1C variant was associated with V-gene and J-gene trimming of TCR beta chains, and the association was replicated in an independent cohort. The only immune exposure information available for the cohort was CMV serostatus. In this cohort, only TCR beta chains were sequenced, and detectable features were limited by the absence of alpha or paired-chain data. Roughly uniform sequencing depth across donors was assumed in presence/absence analyses, although this assumption may not hold. Seventeen rarely observed V segments, including chromosome 9 orphons, were excluded from the earlier analysis of about 500 of the donors because counts were too low. Specific HLA alleles were associated with 16,951 TCR beta sequences at a false discovery rate of 0.05 in a later analysis. In a later analysis, TCR association rates were found to vary across HLA loci, with the most associated TCRs seen for DRB1 alleles and the fewest for HLA-C alleles. Because HLA typing was missing for some donors at each locus, association tests included only the typed subset. When HLA alleles, especially DR and DQ, strongly co-occurred, attributing TCR associations to individual alleles was difficult. According to a later genetic analysis, donors in an Asian-associated ancestry cluster had fewer N-insertions in productive TCRs than the approximately 650-donor mean. A later analysis found that HLA-associated TCR beta chains were more clonally expanded and had lower generation probabilities than equally common non-associated chains. The classifier was reported to diagnose cytomegalovirus status with high specificity and sensitivity in both the original and validation cohorts. Linkage disequilibrium might explain the correlated functional status among segregating V segments, but an unknown experimental factor could not be ruled out. Three of the identified cytomegalovirus-associated TCR beta chains were confirmed in vitro to be specific for cytomegalovirus antigens. The study listed 164 TCR beta chains as associated with cytomegalovirus. A cluster of highly shared sequence variants was judged likely to represent a technical artifact of the sequencing pipeline. A later analysis reported that several top co-occurrence clusters appeared linked to parvovirus B19, influenza, CMV and Epstein-Barr virus. Some IMGT-functional V segments, including TRBV6-2 and TRBV6-3, could not be told apart with the 87-base-pair reads, so those segments were excluded. An earlier analysis of 587 of the donors showed that most TCR beta V segments appeared in productive rearrangements either about 87% or about 30% of the time, which broadly matched IMGT annotations. The authors suggested that the approach could potentially be extended to other disease states and immunological phenotypes.

Sequencing was carried out using PBMCs. Here the chain combines TRBV18 and TRBJ2-2, with the D gene call left open. The TCR was taken from a man between 60 and 75 years old in good health and CMV-seropositive. The nucleotide sequence is given as TGTGCCAGCTCCCGCGACACCGGGGAGCTGTTTTTT. Its translation is CASSRDTGELFF.